The rows below give T cell receptor beta chains drawn from one sample of a study of T cells in Graves' hyperthyroidism and ophthalmopathy. TCRdb re-called the multiplex PCR reads with MiXCR, one entry per CDR3 protein. This sample carries 300,000 to 450,000 distinct CDR3 sequences, roughly 13% of them seen once, and the ten largest clones take 8% to 13%. Sequenced material: blood. The receptors originated from a woman aged 60 to 75 with Graves' hyperthyroidism. Each CDR3 is given with its conserved first and last residue. The D gene is left open where the match is weak. A clone size is listed for some rows: how often the clone was seen (once, few, many), or a class if it is expanded.

clone_size	j_call	d_call	v_call	cdr3_nt	cdr3_aa
many	TRBJ2-2	TRBD2	TRBV13	TGTGCCAGCAGCGACCCGATACTAGCGGGGGACACCGGGGAGCTGTTTTTT	CASSDPILAGDTGELFF
many	TRBJ1-6	TRBD1	TRBV12-3/TRBV12-4	TGTGCCAGCAGAACTCTGGACAGGGGGCTTTCACCCCTCCACTTT	CASRTLDRGLSPLHF
many	TRBJ1-5	.	TRBV4-2	TGTGCCAGCAGCCTCTGGGACATGCCCAATCAGCCCCAGCATTTT	CASSLWDMPNQPQHF
.	TRBJ2-7	.	TRBV7-6	TGTGCCAGCAGCTACTCGCAAGCGGACTCGTACGAGCAGTACTTC	CASSYSQADSYEQYF
few	TRBJ2-7	TRBD1	TRBV20-1	TGCAGTGCGTTTAACAGGGGCGCCTCCTACGAGCAGTACTTC	CSAFNRGASYEQYF
many	TRBJ2-5	TRBD2	TRBV3-1	TGTGCCAGCAGCCGATATCTGGCTAGCGGGAAGTTAAGGAAGACCCAGTACTTC	CASSRYLASGKLRKTQYF
.	TRBJ1-1	.	TRBV30	TGTGCCTGGAAAGAATTATCGGGGCATGGGGGCACTGAAGCTTTCTTT	CAWKELSGHGGTEAFF
many	TRBJ2-1	.	TRBV3-1	TGTGCCAGCAGCCACCGCAACAATGAGCAGTTCTTC	CASSHRNNEQFF
.	TRBJ2-6	TRBD1	TRBV19	TGTGCCAGTAGTAACCGGGACAGGGGGTCCGGGGCCAACGTCCTGACTTTC	CASSNRDRGSGANVLTF
few	TRBJ1-1	.	TRBV19	TGTGCCAGTAGTATGGCCCCCAGGGGTCTGGTAGCTTTCTTT	CASSMAPRGLVAFF
few	TRBJ2-7	TRBD1	TRBV6-1	TGTGCCAGCTTCCAGGACGGGACAGGGACGAGGGAGCAGTACTTC	CASFQDGTGTREQYF
.	TRBJ1-2	TRBD1	TRBV5-5	TGTGCCAGCAGCTTGGGGGCCAGGGGGCGGATTAACACCTTC	CASSLGARGRINTF
.	TRBJ2-7	TRBD2	TRBV27	TGTGCCAGCAGTTCTCTGACTAGCGGGAGCCAAGACGAGCAGTACTTC	CASSSLTSGSQDEQYF
.	TRBJ2-7	TRBD2	TRBV19	TGTGCCAGCTCGACGGCGGGAGGGAGCTACGAGCAGTACTTC	CASSTAGGSYEQYF
many	TRBJ1-3	.	TRBV20-1	TGCAGTGCTACCGAGGGATATGGAAACACCATATATTTT	CSATEGYGNTIYF
.	TRBJ1-2	TRBD1	TRBV24-1	TGTGCCACCAGCGCCTCGGGACAGCTTAACTATGGCTACACCTTC	CATSASGQLNYGYTF
.	TRBJ1-1	TRBD1	TRBV12-3/TRBV12-4	TGTGCCAGCAGCCGACAGGGTTTTGCTGAAGCTTTCTTT	CASSRQGFAEAFF
many	TRBJ2-2	.	TRBV3-1	TGTGCCAGCAGGTCACAGGGGAACACCGGGGAGCTGTTTTTT	CASRSQGNTGELFF
.	TRBJ1-2	TRBD1	TRBV24-1	TGTGCCACCAGTGACCCCCCGAGCGGGACAGGGGGCGATGGCTACACCTTC	CATSDPPSGTGGDGYTF
.	TRBJ2-3	.	TRBV10-3	TGTGCCATCAGCCCTAGGGGGACCACAGATACGCAGTATTTT	CAISPRGTTDTQYF
many	TRBJ2-7	.	TRBV5-1	TGCGCCAGCAGCTTGGCTGACGGAGAGCAGTACTTC	CASSLADGEQYF
few	TRBJ2-5	TRBD2	TRBV19	TGTGCCAGTAGTTGGGCTAGCGGGAGGGCCGGGGAGACCCAGTACTTC	CASSWASGRAGETQYF
few	TRBJ1-3	.	TRBV6-2/TRBV6-3	TGTGCCAGCACCGTCAGTGGGGGGTCTGGAAACACCATATATTTT	CASTVSGGSGNTIYF
many	TRBJ2-1	TRBD2	TRBV7-9	TGTGCCAGCAGTACGACTAGCGGGGCCTACAATGAGCAGTTCTTC	CASSTTSGAYNEQFF
many	TRBJ2-2	TRBD1	TRBV7-8	TGTGCCAGCAGCCTCTATTATGACCGGGACAGGAACACCGGGGAGCTGTTTTTT	CASSLYYDRDRNTGELFF
many	TRBJ2-2	TRBD1	TRBV7-2	TGTGCCAGCAGCTACGGGACAGGGGGATCCGGGGAGCTGTTTTTT	CASSYGTGGSGELFF
.	TRBJ1-1	.	TRBV6-1	TGTGCCAGCAACATGGCGAGGAACACTGAAGCTTTCTTT	CASNMARNTEAFF
many	TRBJ1-5	TRBD1	TRBV27	TGTGCCAGCAGCGGGACAGGGACAGGGGTATTTCAGCCCCAGCATTTT	CASSGTGTGVFQPQHF